A selection of T cell receptor beta chains follows, all from one sample in a study of blood T cell repertoires in COVID-19. TCRdb keeps only in-frame clones here, not all; method: immunoSEQ multiplex PCR. The table shows tens of thousands of clones, with roughly 90% occurring only once. Sequencing used peripheral blood. These receptors were collected from a man aged 80 or over with acute or convalescent COVID-19. Both conserved end residues are part of each CDR3. Fields, in order: V gene, D gene, CDR3 length, J gene, clone size, CDR3 protein, CDR3 DNA. A D gene is named only where the DNA matches it firmly. Size values are once, few and many counts, or a class for expanded clones, and some rows have none.

V gene: TRBV19; D gene: TRBD1; CDR3 length: 13; J gene: TRBJ2-2; clone size: .; CDR3 protein: CASSTQGAGELFF; CDR3 DNA: TGTGCCAGTAGTACACAGGGGGCCGGGGAGCTGTTTTTT
V gene: TRBV12-3/TRBV12-4; D gene: .; CDR3 length: 13; J gene: TRBJ2-2; clone size: .; CDR3 protein: CASSLRETGELFF; CDR3 DNA: TGTGCCAGCAGTCTCCGGGAGACCGGGGAGCTGTTTTTT
V gene: TRBV6-2/TRBV6-3; D gene: .; CDR3 length: 14; J gene: TRBJ1-2; clone size: .; CDR3 protein: CASSPPGSSYGYTF; CDR3 DNA: TGTGCCAGCAGTCCGCCGGGGAGCTCCTATGGCTACACCTTC
V gene: TRBV19; D gene: .; CDR3 length: 16; J gene: TRBJ1-5; clone size: once; CDR3 protein: CASSIIGEWSDQPQHF; CDR3 DNA: TGTGCCAGTAGTATTATAGGGGAATGGTCGGATCAGCCCCAGCATTTT
V gene: TRBV11-1; D gene: TRBD2; CDR3 length: 14; J gene: TRBJ2-7; clone size: .; CDR3 protein: CASSLSGTTLEQYF; CDR3 DNA: TGTGCCAGCAGCTTATCCGGGACTACCCTAGAGCAGTACTTC
V gene: TRBV19; D gene: .; CDR3 length: 15; J gene: TRBJ1-2; clone size: .; CDR3 protein: CASSIVWGRNYGYTF; CDR3 DNA: TGTGCCAGTAGTATTGTATGGGGGCGGAACTATGGCTACACCTTC
V gene: TRBV24-1; D gene: .; CDR3 length: 15; J gene: TRBJ1-4; clone size: .; CDR3 protein: CATSDSRGNNEKLFF; CDR3 DNA: TGTGCCACCAGTGATTCAAGGGGGAACAATGAAAAACTGTTTTTT
V gene: TRBV19; D gene: .; CDR3 length: 13; J gene: TRBJ2-2; clone size: .; CDR3 protein: CASSMAVTGELFF; CDR3 DNA: TGTGCCAGTAGTATGGCTGTTACCGGGGAGCTGTTTTTT
V gene: TRBV9; D gene: .; CDR3 length: 15; J gene: TRBJ2-2; clone size: .; CDR3 protein: CASSPPQSNTGELFF; CDR3 DNA: TGTGCCAGCAGCCCCCCCCAGTCGAACACCGGGGAGCTGTTTTTT
V gene: TRBV12-3/TRBV12-4; D gene: TRBD1; CDR3 length: 13; J gene: TRBJ2-1; clone size: .; CDR3 protein: CASSTGGYNEQFF; CDR3 DNA: TGTGCCAGCAGTACAGGGGGGTACAATGAGCAGTTCTTC
V gene: TRBV2; D gene: .; CDR3 length: 15; J gene: TRBJ1-1; clone size: .; CDR3 protein: CASSSWTVRGAEAFF; CDR3 DNA: TGTGCCAGCAGTTCTTGGACAGTCCGGGGGGCTGAAGCTTTCTTT
V gene: TRBV19; D gene: TRBD1; CDR3 length: 15; J gene: TRBJ1-4; clone size: .; CDR3 protein: CASSPRQGWNEKLFF; CDR3 DNA: TGTGCCAGTAGTCCACGACAGGGCTGGAACGAAAAACTGTTTTTT
V gene: TRBV5-4; D gene: TRBD2; CDR3 length: 15; J gene: TRBJ2-7; clone size: .; CDR3 protein: CASSSGLAGGYEQYF; CDR3 DNA: TGTGCCAGCAGCAGCGGACTAGCGGGGGGCTACGAGCAGTACTTC
V gene: TRBV30; D gene: .; CDR3 length: 16; J gene: TRBJ2-2; clone size: .; CDR3 protein: CAWSVLGVGNTGELFF; CDR3 DNA: TGTGCCTGGAGTGTACTCGGGGTCGGGAACACCGGGGAGCTGTTTTTT
V gene: TRBV12-5; D gene: TRBD1; CDR3 length: 13; J gene: TRBJ2-1; clone size: .; CDR3 protein: CASGQGQAPRLFF; CDR3 DNA: TGTGCTAGTGGCCAGGGACAGGCTCCCCGCTTGTTCTTC
V gene: TRBV5-6; D gene: .; CDR3 length: 14; J gene: TRBJ1-2; clone size: .; CDR3 protein: CASRSGLSDYGYTF; CDR3 DNA: TGTGCCAGCAGATCCGGACTTTCGGACTATGGCTACACCTTC
V gene: TRBV5-4; D gene: TRBD2; CDR3 length: 16; J gene: TRBJ2-1; clone size: .; CDR3 protein: CASSLYLSGAYNEQFF; CDR3 DNA: TGTGCCAGCAGCCTATACCTTAGCGGGGCCTACAATGAGCAGTTCTTC
V gene: TRBV27; D gene: .; CDR3 length: 15; J gene: TRBJ1-1; clone size: .; CDR3 protein: CASSGANPGNTEAFF; CDR3 DNA: TGTGCCAGCAGTGGGGCGAACCCGGGGAACACTGAAGCTTTCTTT
V gene: TRBV11-3; D gene: .; CDR3 length: 14; J gene: TRBJ2-1; clone size: .; CDR3 protein: CASSLDQSAGEQFF; CDR3 DNA: TGTGCCAGCAGCTTAGATCAGAGCGCTGGTGAGCAGTTCTTC
V gene: TRBV28; D gene: TRBD1; CDR3 length: 15; J gene: TRBJ2-5; clone size: .; CDR3 protein: CASSPSGQGTETQYF; CDR3 DNA: TGTGCCAGCAGCCCATCCGGACAGGGCACAGAGACCCAGTACTTC
V gene: TRBV5-1; D gene: .; CDR3 length: 14; J gene: TRBJ2-1; clone size: .; CDR3 protein: CASSFNRDTNEQFF; CDR3 DNA: TGCGCCAGCAGCTTCAACCGGGACACAAATGAGCAGTTCTTC
V gene: TRBV6-5; D gene: .; CDR3 length: 14; J gene: TRBJ1-4; clone size: once; CDR3 protein: CASRPAQGGEKLFF; CDR3 DNA: TGTGCCAGCAGACCCGCCCAGGGAGGTGAAAAACTGTTTTTT
V gene: TRBV29-1; D gene: TRBD1; CDR3 length: 13; J gene: TRBJ2-5; clone size: .; CDR3 protein: CSASGTGGETQYF; CDR3 DNA: TGCAGCGCTTCCGGGACAGGGGGGGAGACCCAGTACTTC
V gene: TRBV28; D gene: .; CDR3 length: 11; J gene: TRBJ1-1; clone size: .; CDR3 protein: CASIRGTEAFF; CDR3 DNA: TGTGCCAGCATCAGAGGCACTGAAGCTTTCTTT
V gene: TRBV5-1; D gene: TRBD1; CDR3 length: 15; J gene: TRBJ1-6; clone size: once; CDR3 protein: CASSSGTGGSSPLHF; CDR3 DNA: TGCGCCAGCAGCTCCGGGACAGGGGGGTCCTCACCCCTCCACTTT
V gene: TRBV21-1; D gene: .; CDR3 length: 16; J gene: TRBJ2-2; clone size: .; CDR3 protein: CASSKYRRPETGELFF; CDR3 DNA: TGTGCCAGCAGCAAATACAGGCGGCCCGAAACCGGGGAGCTGTTTTTT
V gene: TRBV28; D gene: .; CDR3 length: 15; J gene: TRBJ2-4; clone size: .; CDR3 protein: CASSPTGEGKNIQYF; CDR3 DNA: TGTGCCAGCAGTCCGACAGGGGAGGGCAAAAACATTCAGTACTTC
V gene: TRBV29-1; D gene: .; CDR3 length: 13; J gene: TRBJ1-3; clone size: .; CDR3 protein: CSGMDSSGNTIYF; CDR3 DNA: TGCAGCGGGATGGACAGCTCTGGAAACACCATATATTTT
V gene: TRBV3-1/TRBV3-2; D gene: TRBD1; CDR3 length: 15; J gene: TRBJ1-6; clone size: .; CDR3 protein: CASSPSGQLGSPLHF; CDR3 DNA: TGTGCCAGCAGCCCATCGGGACAGTTGGGATCACCCCTCCACTTT
V gene: TRBV13; D gene: TRBD1; CDR3 length: 16; J gene: TRBJ1-2; clone size: once; CDR3 protein: CASTRGQVMVGDGYTF; CDR3 DNA: TGTGCCAGCACCAGGGGACAGGTGATGGTCGGCGATGGCTACACCTTC
V gene: TRBV5-5; D gene: .; CDR3 length: 15; J gene: TRBJ1-1; clone size: .; CDR3 protein: CASSLGEGDRTEAFF; CDR3 DNA: TGTGCCAGCAGCTTGGGGGAGGGGGATAGGACTGAAGCTTTCTTT
V gene: TRBV9; D gene: TRBD2; CDR3 length: 16; J gene: TRBJ2-5; clone size: .; CDR3 protein: CASSLSSGGDVETQYF; CDR3 DNA: TGTGCCAGCAGCCTGAGTAGCGGGGGGGACGTAGAGACCCAGTACTTC
V gene: TRBV7-9; D gene: TRBD1; CDR3 length: 13; J gene: TRBJ1-1; clone size: .; CDR3 protein: CASRVPQGARAFF; CDR3 DNA: TGTGCCAGCAGAGTGCCCCAGGGGGCGAGAGCTTTCTTT
V gene: TRBV2; D gene: TRBD1; CDR3 length: 14; J gene: TRBJ2-2; clone size: .; CDR3 protein: CASSGQGNTGELFF; CDR3 DNA: TGTGCCAGCAGTGGACAGGGGAACACCGGGGAGCTGTTTTTT
V gene: TRBV7-9; D gene: TRBD1; CDR3 length: 15; J gene: TRBJ2-1; clone size: .; CDR3 protein: CASSLYRGPYNEQFF; CDR3 DNA: TGTGCCAGCAGCTTATACAGGGGGCCCTACAATGAGCAGTTCTTC
V gene: TRBV4-2; D gene: TRBD1; CDR3 length: 14; J gene: TRBJ1-1; clone size: .; CDR3 protein: CASSQDPIGTDQVF; CDR3 DNA: TGTGCCAGCAGCCAAGATCCTATAGGGACAGACCAGGTTTTT
V gene: TRBV27; D gene: .; CDR3 length: 13; J gene: TRBJ1-6; clone size: .; CDR3 protein: CASSWRGNSPLHF; CDR3 DNA: TGTGCCAGCAGCTGGCGGGGGAATTCACCCCTCCACTTT
V gene: TRBV5-1; D gene: TRBD1; CDR3 length: 14; J gene: TRBJ2-1; clone size: .; CDR3 protein: CASSPGGSYNEQFF; CDR3 DNA: TGCGCCAGCAGCCCAGGGGGCTCCTACAATGAGCAGTTCTTC
V gene: TRBV14; D gene: .; CDR3 length: 13; J gene: TRBJ2-3; clone size: .; CDR3 protein: CASSQGPSDTQYF; CDR3 DNA: TGTGCCAGCAGCCAAGGGCCATCAGATACGCAGTATTTT
V gene: TRBV7-2; D gene: TRBD1; CDR3 length: 15; J gene: TRBJ2-2; clone size: .; CDR3 protein: CASSLEGGDTGELFF; CDR3 DNA: TGTGCCAGCAGCTTAGAAGGGGGCGACACCGGGGAGCTGTTTTTT
V gene: TRBV3-1/TRBV3-2; D gene: TRBD2; CDR3 length: 14; J gene: TRBJ2-1; clone size: .; CDR3 protein: CASSPRGLAAEQFF; CDR3 DNA: TGTGCCAGCAGCCCGAGGGGACTAGCAGCCGAGCAGTTCTTC
V gene: TRBV3-1/TRBV3-2; D gene: .; CDR3 length: 15; J gene: TRBJ2-4; clone size: .; CDR3 protein: CASSQGPRPENIQYF; CDR3 DNA: TGTGCCAGCAGCCAAGGACCCAGGCCTGAAAACATTCAGTACTTC
V gene: TRBV10-3; D gene: TRBD1; CDR3 length: 16; J gene: TRBJ2-1; clone size: .; CDR3 protein: CAISDLGQGDGNEQFF; CDR3 DNA: TGTGCCATCAGTGACCTGGGACAGGGTGATGGGAATGAGCAGTTCTTC
V gene: TRBV2; D gene: .; CDR3 length: 14; J gene: TRBJ1-1; clone size: few; CDR3 protein: CASSDPTEYTEAFF; CDR3 DNA: TGTGCCAGCAGTGACCCGACAGAGTACACTGAAGCTTTCTTT
V gene: TRBV10-3; D gene: TRBD2; CDR3 length: 16; J gene: TRBJ2-4; clone size: .; CDR3 protein: CAISDPTSDTKNIQYF; CDR3 DNA: TGTGCCATCAGTGACCCGACTAGCGATACCAAAAACATTCAGTACTTC
V gene: TRBV6-1; D gene: .; CDR3 length: 12; J gene: TRBJ1-5; clone size: few; CDR3 protein: CASSEPGQPQHF; CDR3 DNA: TGTGCCAGCAGTGAGCCCGGGCAGCCCCAGCATTTT
V gene: TRBV27; D gene: .; CDR3 length: 12; J gene: TRBJ2-5; clone size: .; CDR3 protein: CASSGPGETQYF; CDR3 DNA: TGTGCCAGCAGTGGCCCAGGAGAGACCCAGTACTTC
V gene: TRBV19; D gene: .; CDR3 length: 16; J gene: TRBJ1-6; clone size: .; CDR3 protein: CASSIDPEVYNSPLHF; CDR3 DNA: TGTGCCAGTAGTATAGACCCGGAGGTGTATAATTCACCCCTCCACTTT
V gene: TRBV9; D gene: TRBD2; CDR3 length: 17; J gene: TRBJ2-3; clone size: .; CDR3 protein: CASSVVSGRGVQDTQYF; CDR3 DNA: TGTGCCAGCAGCGTAGTGTCCGGGCGGGGGGTGCAAGATACGCAGTATTTT
V gene: TRBV3-1/TRBV3-2; D gene: .; CDR3 length: 13; J gene: TRBJ2-5; clone size: .; CDR3 protein: CASSSPGRETQYF; CDR3 DNA: TGTGCCAGCAGCTCGCCGGGGAGGGAGACCCAGTACTTC
V gene: TRBV2; D gene: TRBD1; CDR3 length: 17; J gene: TRBJ2-6; clone size: .; CDR3 protein: CASSGTGATSGANVLTF; CDR3 DNA: TGTGCCAGCAGCGGGACAGGGGCTACCTCTGGGGCCAACGTCCTGACTTTC
V gene: TRBV5-1; D gene: TRBD1; CDR3 length: 15; J gene: TRBJ2-7; clone size: .; CDR3 protein: CASSAGQAFSYEQYF; CDR3 DNA: TGCGCCAGCAGCGCGGGACAGGCCTTCTCCTACGAGCAGTACTTC